A selection of T cell receptor beta chains follows, all from one sample in a study of blood T cell repertoires in COVID-19. TCRdb keeps only in-frame clones here, not all; method: immunoSEQ multiplex PCR. Counted here are more than 100,000 clones, about 90% occurring once; the ten biggest clones make up 2% to 2.5%. The specimen sequenced was peripheral blood. These receptor sequences come from a man aged 50 or older with active COVID-19. CDR3s include the opening cysteine and the closing phenylalanine or tryptophan. Fields, in order: V gene, clone size, J gene, CDR3 length, D gene, CDR3 protein, CDR3 DNA. A D gene is named only where the DNA matches it firmly. Size is omitted from some rows. Given values are once, few, many or a class for expanded clones.

v_gene: TRBV7-3
abundance: .
j_gene: TRBJ2-3
len: 15
d_gene: TRBD2
CDR3aa: CASSLVAGVLNTQYF
CDR3nt: TGTGCCAGCAGCTTGGTGGCGGGGGTCCTGAATACGCAGTATTTT

v_gene: TRBV6-6
abundance: .
j_gene: TRBJ1-4
len: 12
d_gene: TRBD1
CDR3aa: CASQGGTEKLFF
CDR3nt: TGTGCCAGCCAGGGGGGAACTGAAAAACTGTTTTTT

v_gene: TRBV7-2
abundance: .
j_gene: TRBJ1-1
len: 14
d_gene: .
CDR3aa: CASSYRTANTEAFF
CDR3nt: TGTGCCAGCAGCTACCGGACAGCGAACACTGAAGCTTTCTTT

v_gene: TRBV3-1/TRBV3-2
abundance: .
j_gene: TRBJ2-1
len: 13
d_gene: TRBD1
CDR3aa: CASSQRDSPFQFF
CDR3nt: TGTGCCAGCAGCCAACGGGACAGCCCTTTTCAGTTCTTC

v_gene: TRBV30
abundance: .
j_gene: TRBJ1-1
len: 13
d_gene: TRBD1
CDR3aa: CAWRYRGDTEAFF
CDR3nt: TGTGCCTGGAGGTACAGGGGTGACACTGAAGCTTTCTTT

v_gene: TRBV5-6
abundance: .
j_gene: TRBJ2-5
len: 18
d_gene: TRBD2
CDR3aa: CASSLGLAGGPSQETQYF
CDR3nt: TGTGCCAGCAGCTTAGGACTAGCGGGGGGGCCCTCGCAAGAGACCCAGTACTTC

v_gene: TRBV4-1
abundance: .
j_gene: TRBJ2-4
len: 16
d_gene: TRBD2
CDR3aa: CASSQGGGAAKNIQYF
CDR3nt: TGCGCCAGCAGCCAAGGCGGGGGGGCGGCCAAAAACATTCAGTACTTC

v_gene: TRBV7-8
abundance: .
j_gene: TRBJ2-3
len: 15
d_gene: TRBD2
CDR3aa: CASSVGGSGTDTQYF
CDR3nt: TGTGCCAGTTCGGTGGGGGGGAGCGGCACAGATACGCAGTATTTT

v_gene: TRBV10-3
abundance: .
j_gene: TRBJ1-4
len: 13
d_gene: .
CDR3aa: CAISAGVNEKLFF
CDR3nt: TGTGCCATCAGTGCAGGGGTAAATGAAAAACTGTTTTTT

v_gene: TRBV4-2
abundance: .
j_gene: TRBJ2-5
len: 14
d_gene: TRBD1
CDR3aa: CASSRLGGGETQYF
CDR3nt: TGTGCCAGCAGCCGCCTAGGGGGCGGGGAGACCCAGTACTTC

v_gene: TRBV6-5
abundance: .
j_gene: TRBJ1-2
len: 12
d_gene: .
CDR3aa: CASSFTGYGYTF
CDR3nt: TGTGCCAGCAGCTTCACAGGGTATGGCTACACCTTC

v_gene: TRBV7-2
abundance: .
j_gene: TRBJ2-3
len: 16
d_gene: TRBD2
CDR3aa: CASSTRLAGATDTQYF
CDR3nt: TGTGCCAGCAGCACCCGACTAGCGGGGGCTACAGATACGCAGTATTTT

v_gene: TRBV12-3/TRBV12-4
abundance: once
j_gene: TRBJ2-7
len: 13
d_gene: .
CDR3aa: CASSLGQLYEQYF
CDR3nt: TGTGCCAGCAGTTTAGGACAGCTCTACGAGCAGTACTTC

v_gene: TRBV2
abundance: .
j_gene: TRBJ2-5
len: 13
d_gene: TRBD1
CDR3aa: CASSSRRGETQYF
CDR3nt: TGTGCCAGCAGTTCCCGCAGGGGGGAGACCCAGTACTTC

v_gene: TRBV6-4
abundance: .
j_gene: TRBJ2-1
len: 14
d_gene: .
CDR3aa: CASSDGPAGNEQFF
CDR3nt: TGTGCCAGCAGTGACGGCCCCGCGGGCAATGAGCAGTTCTTC

v_gene: TRBV24-1
abundance: .
j_gene: TRBJ2-5
len: 14
d_gene: .
CDR3aa: CATSDLGPGETQYF
CDR3nt: TGTGCCACCAGTGATTTGGGGCCGGGGGAGACCCAGTACTTC

v_gene: TRBV15
abundance: .
j_gene: TRBJ1-5
len: 16
d_gene: TRBD1
CDR3aa: CATSRAGTGGNQPQHF
CDR3nt: TGTGCCACCAGCAGAGCCGGGACAGGGGGCAATCAGCCCCAGCATTTT

v_gene: TRBV5-1
abundance: .
j_gene: TRBJ2-7
len: 14
d_gene: .
CDR3aa: CASSWRDGGSEQYF
CDR3nt: TGCGCCAGCAGCTGGCGGGACGGGGGTTCCGAGCAGTACTTC

v_gene: TRBV30
abundance: .
j_gene: TRBJ2-7
len: 15
d_gene: .
CDR3aa: CAWSVYLTDSYEQYF
CDR3nt: TGTGCCTGGAGTGTATATCTGACAGACTCCTACGAGCAGTACTTC

v_gene: TRBV4-3
abundance: .
j_gene: TRBJ1-4
len: 16
d_gene: .
CDR3aa: CASSPSWTAWAEKLFF
CDR3nt: TGCGCCAGCAGCCCCTCTTGGACAGCCTGGGCTGAAAAACTGTTTTTT

v_gene: TRBV9
abundance: .
j_gene: TRBJ1-2
len: 14
d_gene: .
CDR3aa: CASSPSTGDYGYTF
CDR3nt: TGTGCCAGCAGCCCAAGCACGGGGGACTATGGCTACACCTTC

v_gene: TRBV19
abundance: once
j_gene: TRBJ1-5
len: 17
d_gene: TRBD1
CDR3aa: CASSMGTGAISNQPQHF
CDR3nt: TGTGCCAGTAGTATGGGGACAGGAGCCATAAGCAATCAGCCCCAGCATTTT

v_gene: TRBV4-3
abundance: .
j_gene: TRBJ1-2
len: 15
d_gene: .
CDR3aa: CASRPSSIGSYGYTF
CDR3nt: TGCGCCAGCAGACCTTCCTCCATTGGGAGCTATGGCTACACCTTC

v_gene: TRBV6-5
abundance: .
j_gene: TRBJ1-1
len: 14
d_gene: .
CDR3aa: CASNGGPWNTEAFF
CDR3nt: TGTGCCAGCAATGGGGGCCCCTGGAACACTGAAGCTTTCTTT

v_gene: TRBV5-6
abundance: .
j_gene: TRBJ2-3
len: 11
d_gene: .
CDR3aa: CASRQRDTQYF
CDR3nt: TGTGCCAGCAGACAAAGAGATACGCAGTATTTT

v_gene: TRBV6-6
abundance: .
j_gene: TRBJ2-1
len: 13
d_gene: .
CDR3aa: CASFLSVGGEQFF
CDR3nt: TGTGCCAGCTTTCTCAGCGTTGGTGGTGAGCAGTTCTTC

v_gene: TRBV6-4
abundance: .
j_gene: TRBJ2-3
len: 16
d_gene: .
CDR3aa: CASSPGPYSGTDTQYF
CDR3nt: TGTGCCAGCAGTCCCGGGCCTTACTCAGGGACAGATACGCAGTATTTT

v_gene: TRBV7-2
abundance: .
j_gene: TRBJ2-7
len: 15
d_gene: .
CDR3aa: CASSLARQSSYEQYF
CDR3nt: TGTGCCAGCAGCTTAGCCCGTCAGTCCTCCTACGAGCAGTACTTC

v_gene: TRBV19
abundance: .
j_gene: TRBJ2-1
len: 12
d_gene: .
CDR3aa: CASSRKEHSPLF
CDR3nt: TGTGCCAGTAGCAGAAAGGAACACAGCCCGCTCTTC

v_gene: TRBV10-3
abundance: .
j_gene: TRBJ2-5
len: 12
d_gene: .
CDR3aa: CAVSSIGETQYF
CDR3nt: TGTGCCGTCTCTAGCATAGGGGAGACCCAGTACTTC

v_gene: TRBV5-6
abundance: .
j_gene: TRBJ2-1
len: 19
d_gene: TRBD2
CDR3aa: CASSLGLAGSPESYNEQFF
CDR3nt: TGTGCCAGCAGCTTGGGACTAGCGGGGTCCCCCGAGTCCTACAATGAGCAGTTCTTC

v_gene: TRBV6-4
abundance: once
j_gene: TRBJ2-3
len: 15
d_gene: .
CDR3aa: CASSDRGTSTDTQYF
CDR3nt: TGTGCCAGCAGTGACCGTGGGACTAGCACAGATACGCAGTATTTT

v_gene: TRBV30
abundance: .
j_gene: TRBJ2-5
len: 14
d_gene: .
CDR3aa: CAWSVETGASTQYF
CDR3nt: TGTGCCTGGAGTGTCGAGACGGGTGCCTCGACCCAGTACTTC

v_gene: TRBV11-1
abundance: .
j_gene: TRBJ1-1
len: 16
d_gene: TRBD1
CDR3aa: CASSSRTGGIGTEAFF
CDR3nt: TGTGCCAGCAGCTCCCGGACAGGGGGCATCGGGACTGAAGCTTTCTTT

v_gene: TRBV11-2
abundance: once
j_gene: TRBJ1-3
len: 15
d_gene: TRBD1
CDR3aa: CASSLSTGGGNTIYF
CDR3nt: TGTGCCAGCAGCTTGTCCACAGGGGGCGGAAACACCATATATTTT

v_gene: TRBV6-5
abundance: .
j_gene: TRBJ2-5
len: 14
d_gene: .
CDR3aa: CASSRAGKQETQYF
CDR3nt: TGTGCCAGCAGTCGGGCAGGGAAGCAAGAGACCCAGTACTTC

v_gene: TRBV7-2
abundance: .
j_gene: TRBJ2-3
len: 16
d_gene: .
CDR3aa: CASSLVYGAGTDTQYF
CDR3nt: TGTGCCAGCAGCTTAGTTTATGGGGCAGGCACAGATACGCAGTATTTT

v_gene: TRBV11-2
abundance: once
j_gene: TRBJ2-5
len: 14
d_gene: .
CDR3aa: CASSWSGPKETQYF
CDR3nt: TGTGCCAGCAGCTGGAGCGGACCAAAAGAGACCCAGTACTTC

v_gene: TRBV18
abundance: .
j_gene: TRBJ1-4
len: 15
d_gene: TRBD1
CDR3aa: CASSRPGQGAEKLFF
CDR3nt: TGTGCCAGCTCACGACCGGGACAGGGGGCGGAAAAACTGTTTTTT

v_gene: TRBV18
abundance: .
j_gene: TRBJ2-7
len: 14
d_gene: TRBD1
CDR3aa: CASSRGQGAAEQYF
CDR3nt: TGTGCCAGCTCCCGAGGGCAGGGGGCGGCCGAGCAGTACTTC

v_gene: TRBV6-5
abundance: few
j_gene: TRBJ2-7
len: 15
d_gene: TRBD2
CDR3aa: CASSNFRGGLYEQYF
CDR3nt: TGTGCCAGCAGTAATTTTCGGGGGGGCCTCTACGAGCAGTACTTC

v_gene: TRBV6-5
abundance: .
j_gene: TRBJ2-5
len: 15
d_gene: TRBD2
CDR3aa: CASSYSTSGGETQYF
CDR3nt: TGTGCCAGCAGTTACTCGACTAGCGGGGGTGAGACCCAGTACTTC

v_gene: TRBV5-8
abundance: .
j_gene: TRBJ2-6
len: 18
d_gene: .
CDR3aa: CASSLGVVTYSGANVLTF
CDR3nt: TGTGCCAGCAGCTTGGGAGTAGTGACTTACTCTGGGGCCAACGTCCTGACTTTC

v_gene: TRBV5-1
abundance: .
j_gene: TRBJ1-1
len: 16
d_gene: TRBD1
CDR3aa: CASRKRGGAEDTEAFF
CDR3nt: TGCGCCAGCAGGAAACGAGGGGGCGCGGAGGACACTGAAGCTTTCTTT